Each of the 9 T cell receptor beta chains below was sequenced from the same sample in a study of human T cells and chemical hapten exposure (dated by TCRdb to the early 2020s). Library preparation used RACE. Reads for this sample came from a NextSeq 500. In-frame beta chains were kept once TCRdb had trimmed the public reads at Q25 with fastp and called clones with MiXCR. Rows are combined by CDR3 protein, so each entry shows the most common genes and DNA. This sample lists around 76,000 distinct CDR3 sequences; approximately 10% were detected once. Of the sample, 3% to 4% is held by the ten largest clones. The sample's time point label, in plain terms: patch test 1, 2 weeks after DPC sensitization. In the paper's terms, the treatment or condition label means: therapeutic diphenylcyclopropenone sensitization with weekly scalp DPC. Sequences were derived from whole blood, sampled in connection with sensitization to the hapten diphenylcyclopropenone (DPC). These receptors originate from a woman aged 60-75 years with alopecia areata. Some clones in this sample may be carry-over from other donors' samples.

This chain uses TRBV4-1 with TRBJ1-2, with TRBD1 matching over 9 bases. V lost 0 bases and J lost 3; bases outside the gene matches: 2. CDR1 is MGHRA, CDR2 YSYEKL, per germline. This CDR3 has 15 amino acids. The CDR3 protein is CASSQEQGADYGYTF. The CDR3 DNA is TGCGCCAGCAGCCAAGAACAGGGGGCGGACTATGGCTACACCTTC.

This clonotype was recorded many times. V and J are TRBV7-8 and TRBJ1-6; a weak D match, TRBD1 (5 bases). Trimming removed 1 base at V and 7 bases at J, with 8 bases between. Germline loops: CDR1 SGHVS, CDR2 FQNEAQ. This CDR3 region has 14 residues. CDR3 residues: CASSLVQANSPLHF. For the CDR3, the DNA is TGTGCCAGCAGCTTAGTACAGGCCAATTCACCCCTCCACTTT.

The table lists this clonotype with a few counts. The chain has TRBV3-1 and TRBJ1-1; D not certain. V lost 5 bases and J lost 8, with 12 bases in between. Per the germline V gene, CDR1 is LGHDT and CDR2 is YNNKEL (reference sequence). The CDR3 runs to 12 residues. In DNA, the CDR3 is TGTGCCAGCAGCTTACGCCGGGAGGAAGCTTTCTTT. It is translated as CASSLRREEAFF. Based on the CDR3 plus reference TRBV3-1 and TRBJ1-1, the full variable domain is DTAVSQTPKYLVTQMGNDKSIKCEQNLGHDTMYWYKQDSKKFLKIMFSYNNKELIINETVPNRFSPKSPDKAHLNLHINSLELGDSAVYFCASSLRREEAFFGQGTRLTVV.

The sample holds many counts of this clonotype. The rearrangement joins TRBV6-2 or TRBV6-3 to TRBJ1-5; TRBD1 matches at 8 bases. V shed 6 bases and J 8 bases; nucleotides not matched to a gene: 15. Germline assignment: CDR1 MNHEY and CDR2 SVGEGT. The CDR3 contains 16 residues. Here the CDR3 DNA reads TGTGCCAGCAGCCCCCCCACCTGGACAGGGTTGGAGCCCCAGCATTTT. Protein product: CASSPPTWTGLEPQHF.

In this sample, this clonotype turned up many times. The J gene is TRBJ2-3, the V gene TRBV11-2; 10 bases agree with TRBD2. CDR3 length: 16 residues. Germline CDR1 is SGHAT and CDR2 is FQNNGV. Trimming cost V 5 bases and J 2 bases; bases outside gene matches: 7. DNA for the CDR3: TGTGCCAGCAGCACCTATAGCGGGGGGTACACAGATACGCAGTATTTT. This sequence encodes CASSTYSGGYTDTQYF.

In its sample, this clonotype was seen many times. The chain employs TRBV9 and TRBJ2-7; 8 nucleotides align to TRBD1. The V gene's germline CDR1 is SGDLS and CDR2 YYNGEE. The CDR3 has 15 amino acids. Trimming cost V 3 bases and J 2 bases; bases outside gene matches: 7. In DNA, the CDR3 is TGTGCCAGCAGCGGCCGGACAGGGTGGCCCTACGAGCAGTACTTC. This encodes CASSGRTGWPYEQYF.

This sequence joins TRBV27 and TRBJ1-6; no firm D call. Germline lookup yields CDR1 MNHEY and CDR2 SMNVEV (reference sequence). The CDR3 totals 18 residues. Trimming took off 0 bases at V and 0 bases at J, with 12 bases between the two ends. The CDR3: CASSLSAGASSYNSPLHF. The CDR3 DNA sequence: TGTGCCAGCAGTTTATCCGCTGGAGCTAGCTCCTATAATTCACCCCTCCACTTT.

This clonotype was picked up many times. The chain has TRBV2 and TRBJ1-1, with 7 bases lining up with TRBD1. The CDR3 is 15 residues long. Germline V CDR1 and CDR2: SNHLY, FYNNEI. V lost 6 bases and J lost 4; bases outside the gene matches: 11. The CDR3 sequence: CASRYPQGEGTEAFF. As DNA, the CDR3 is TGTGCCAGCAGGTATCCGCAGGGGGAGGGCACTGAAGCTTTCTTT.

This clonotype appeared many times. J is TRBJ2-2 and V is TRBV6-6; D may match TRBD1 or TRBD2 (5 bases each). V lost 7 bases and J lost 7, with 10 bases in between. The germline V gene encodes CDR1 MNHNY and CDR2 SVGAGI (reference sequence). This CDR3 has 12 residues. The CDR3 DNA reads as TGTGCCAGCATTCCAGGGAGCGGGGAGCTGTTTTTT. As protein: CASIPGSGELFF.